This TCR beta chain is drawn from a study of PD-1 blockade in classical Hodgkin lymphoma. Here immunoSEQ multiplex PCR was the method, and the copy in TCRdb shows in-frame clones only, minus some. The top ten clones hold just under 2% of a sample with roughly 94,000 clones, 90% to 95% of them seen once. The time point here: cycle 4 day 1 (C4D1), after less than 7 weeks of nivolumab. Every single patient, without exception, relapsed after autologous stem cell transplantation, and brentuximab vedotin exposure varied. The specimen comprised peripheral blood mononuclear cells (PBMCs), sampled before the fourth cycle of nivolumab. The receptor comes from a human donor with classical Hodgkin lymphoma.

CDR3 coding DNA: TGTGCCAGCAGCTTAGGTATCTACAATGAGCAGTTCTTC. It codes for CASSLGIYNEQFF. V gene TRBV7-6 combines with J gene TRBJ2-1, with unresolved D. In germline, CDR1 is SGHVS, CDR2 FNYEAQ. The CDR3 spans 13 residues. Trimming stripped 1 base from V and 3 bases from J, with 4 bases between.